What follows are 5 T cell receptor beta chains derived from one specimen sequenced in a study of T-cell memory formation after mild COVID-19. TCRdb reprocessed the 5' RACE reads with MiXCR, giving one entry per CDR3 protein. The sample has roughly 500,000 distinct CDR3 sequences; roughly 20% are singletons. Sample: PBMCs or a T cell subset sorted from them (not recorded which). The receptors come from an adult woman who had mild COVID-19 (a few samples of this study predate the infection). Cell type and time point are not known.

The gene calls are TRBV23-1 and TRBJ1-1; the D gene is possibly TRBD1 (6 bases). TRBV23-1 is filed as an ORF, its function uncertain. Trimming shortened V by 10 bases and J by 1 base, and 10 bases separated the two germline ends. The CDR3 is 12 amino acids. The DNA of the CDR3 is TGCGCCATCTTGGACAGGAACACTGAAGCTTTCTTT. Residues: CAILDRNTEAFF.

The chain couples TRBV5-1 to TRBJ2-2; tentative D call: TRBD1 (6 bases). Germline V gene lookup returns CDR1 SGHRS and CDR2 YFSETQ. V lost 6 bases, J lost 4 bases, and 16 bases lay in between. The CDR3 totals 15 residues. The CDR3 reads CASTPVDSFTGELFF. In DNA, the CDR3 is TGCGCCAGCACACCTGTGGACAGCTTCACCGGGGAGCTGTTTTTT.

This clonotype was seen a handful of times. The chain recombines TRBV7-2 with TRBJ2-7; 8 nucleotides agree with TRBD2. V shed 2 bases and J 0 bases; nucleotides not matched to a gene: 3. This CDR3 has 15 amino acids. The V gene's germline CDR1 is SGHTA and CDR2 FQGNSA. The CDR3, as DNA: TGTGCCAGCAGCTTATTCCTAGCGGGCTCCTACGAGCAGTACTTC. Protein product: CASSLFLAGSYEQYF.

The chain has TRBV4-1 and TRBJ2-2; D is uncertain. Germline CDR1 is MGHRA and CDR2 is YSYEKL. V was pared by 1 base and J by 2 bases, with 8 bases between. This CDR3 is built from 15 residues. Here the CDR3 DNA reads TGCGCCAGCAGCCAAGTACAGACTAACACCGGGGAGCTGTTTTTT. This encodes CASSQVQTNTGELFF.

The V call is TRBV5-1, the J call TRBJ2-1; 9 nucleotides match TRBD1. The CDR3 consists of 15 residues. V lost 0 bases, J lost 8 bases, and 6 bases stayed unmatched. Germline values: CDR1 SGHRS, CDR2 YFSETQ. The CDR3: CASSLVGQGMDEQFF. The CDR3 DNA reads as TGCGCCAGCAGCTTGGTGGGACAGGGTATGGATGAGCAGTTCTTC.